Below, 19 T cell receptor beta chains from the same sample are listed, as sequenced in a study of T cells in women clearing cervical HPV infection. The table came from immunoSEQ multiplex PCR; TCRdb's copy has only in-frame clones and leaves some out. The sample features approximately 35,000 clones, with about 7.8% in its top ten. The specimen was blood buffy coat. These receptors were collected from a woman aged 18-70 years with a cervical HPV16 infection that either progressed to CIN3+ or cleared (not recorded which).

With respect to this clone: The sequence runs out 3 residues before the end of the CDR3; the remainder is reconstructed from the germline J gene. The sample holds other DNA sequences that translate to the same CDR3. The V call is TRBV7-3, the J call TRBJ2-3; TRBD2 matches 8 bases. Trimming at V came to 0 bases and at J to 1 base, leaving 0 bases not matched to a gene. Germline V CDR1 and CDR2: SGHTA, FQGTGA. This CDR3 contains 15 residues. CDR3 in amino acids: CASSLTSGGTDTQYF. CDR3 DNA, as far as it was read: TGTGCCAGCAGCTTAACTAGCGGGGGCACAGATACG.

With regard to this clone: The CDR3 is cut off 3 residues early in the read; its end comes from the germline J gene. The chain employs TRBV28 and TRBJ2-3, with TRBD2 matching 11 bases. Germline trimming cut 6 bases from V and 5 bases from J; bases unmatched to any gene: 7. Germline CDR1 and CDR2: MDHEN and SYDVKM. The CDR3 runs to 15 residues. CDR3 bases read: TGTGCCAGCAGCGCACTAGCGGGAGTAAAAGATACG. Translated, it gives CASSALAGVKDT. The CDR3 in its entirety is CASSALAGVKDTQYF.

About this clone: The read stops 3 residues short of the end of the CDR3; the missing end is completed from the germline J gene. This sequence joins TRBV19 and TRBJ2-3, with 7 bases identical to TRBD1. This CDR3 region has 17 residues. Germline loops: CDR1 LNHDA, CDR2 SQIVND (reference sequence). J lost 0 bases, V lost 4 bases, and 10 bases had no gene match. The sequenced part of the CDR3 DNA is TGTGCCAGTAGTAACATTGGGACAGACCCTAGCACAGATACG. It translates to CASSNIGTDPSTDT. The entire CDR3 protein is CASSNIGTDPSTDTQYF.

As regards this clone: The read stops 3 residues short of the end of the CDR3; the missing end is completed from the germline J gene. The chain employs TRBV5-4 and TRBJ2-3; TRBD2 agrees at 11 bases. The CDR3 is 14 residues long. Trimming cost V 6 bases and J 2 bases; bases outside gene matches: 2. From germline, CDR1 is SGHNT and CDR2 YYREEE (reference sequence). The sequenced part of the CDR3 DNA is TGTGCCAGCATGACTAGCGGGGTCACAGATACG. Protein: CASMTSGVTDT. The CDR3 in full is CASMTSGVTDTQYF.

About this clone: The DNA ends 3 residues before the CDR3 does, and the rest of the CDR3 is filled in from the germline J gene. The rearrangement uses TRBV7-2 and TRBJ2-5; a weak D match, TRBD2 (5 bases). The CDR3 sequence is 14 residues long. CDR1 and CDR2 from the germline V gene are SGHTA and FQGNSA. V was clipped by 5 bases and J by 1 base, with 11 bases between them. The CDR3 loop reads CASSLSTSQETQYF. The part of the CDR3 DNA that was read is TGTGCCAGCAGCCTCTCCACTAGCCAAGAGACC.

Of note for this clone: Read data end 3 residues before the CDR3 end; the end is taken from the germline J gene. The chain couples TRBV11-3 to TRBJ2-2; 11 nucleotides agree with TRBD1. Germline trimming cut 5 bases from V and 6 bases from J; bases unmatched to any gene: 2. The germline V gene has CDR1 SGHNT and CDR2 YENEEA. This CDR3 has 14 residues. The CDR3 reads CASSRDRGAGELFF. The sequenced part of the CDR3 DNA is TGTGCCAGCAGCCGGGACAGGGGGGCCGGGGAG.

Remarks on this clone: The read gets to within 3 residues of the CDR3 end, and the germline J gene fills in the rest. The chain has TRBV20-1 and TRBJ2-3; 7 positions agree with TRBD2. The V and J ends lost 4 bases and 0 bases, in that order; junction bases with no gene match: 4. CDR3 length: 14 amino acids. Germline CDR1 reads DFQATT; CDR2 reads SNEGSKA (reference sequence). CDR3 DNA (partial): TGCAGTGCTACTGGGCGGGAGAGCACAGATACG. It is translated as CSATGRESTDT. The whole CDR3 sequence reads CSATGRESTDTQYF.

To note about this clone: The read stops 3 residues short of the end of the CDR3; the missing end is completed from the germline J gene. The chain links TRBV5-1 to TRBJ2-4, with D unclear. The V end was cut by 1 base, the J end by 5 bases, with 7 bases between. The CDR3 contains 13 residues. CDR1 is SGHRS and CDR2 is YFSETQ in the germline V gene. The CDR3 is CASSLWPENIQYF. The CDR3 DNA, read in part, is TGCGCCAGCAGCTTGTGGCCTGAAAACATT.

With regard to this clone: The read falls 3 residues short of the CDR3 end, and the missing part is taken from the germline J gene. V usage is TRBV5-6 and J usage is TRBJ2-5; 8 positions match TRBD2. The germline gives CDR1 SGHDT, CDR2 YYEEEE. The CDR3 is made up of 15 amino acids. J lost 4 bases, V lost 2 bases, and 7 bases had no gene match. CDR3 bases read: TGTGCCAGCAGCTTTCGGATAAGCGGGAGAGAGACC. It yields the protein CASSFRISGRET. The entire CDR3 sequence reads CASSFRISGRETQYF.

CDR3 region: CASSLTGGEVYTF. The CDR3 bases that were read are TGTGCCAGCAGCTTAACGGGAGGGGAAGTC. The V gene is TRBV7-3, the J gene TRBJ1-2, with TRBD1 as a possible D gene (5 bases). The read finishes 3 residues shy of the CDR3 end, and the germline J gene is used to complete it. The V gene's germline CDR1 is SGHTA and CDR2 FQGTGA. The CDR3 sequence is 13 residues long.

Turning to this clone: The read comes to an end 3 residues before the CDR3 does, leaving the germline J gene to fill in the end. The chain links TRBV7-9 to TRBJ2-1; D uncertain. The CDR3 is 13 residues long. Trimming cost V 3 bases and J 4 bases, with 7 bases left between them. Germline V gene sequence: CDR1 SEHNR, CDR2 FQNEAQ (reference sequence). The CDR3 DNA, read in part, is TGTGCCAGCAGCTTTTCTTCTTACAATGAG. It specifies CASSFSSYNE. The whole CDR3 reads CASSFSSYNEQFF.

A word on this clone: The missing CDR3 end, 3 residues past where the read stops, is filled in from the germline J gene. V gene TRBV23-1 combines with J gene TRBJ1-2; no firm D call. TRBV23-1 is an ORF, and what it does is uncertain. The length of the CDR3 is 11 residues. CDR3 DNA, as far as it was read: TGCGCCAGCAGTCAATCGGCAGAC. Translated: CASSQSAD. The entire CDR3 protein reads CASSQSADYTF.

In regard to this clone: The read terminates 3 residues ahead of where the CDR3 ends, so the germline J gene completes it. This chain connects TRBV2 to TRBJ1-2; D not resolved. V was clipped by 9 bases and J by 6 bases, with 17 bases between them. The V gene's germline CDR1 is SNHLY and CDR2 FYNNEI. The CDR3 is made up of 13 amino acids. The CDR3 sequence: CASRQITPNGYTF. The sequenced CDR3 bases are TGTGCCAGTAGACAAATAACTCCTAATGGC.

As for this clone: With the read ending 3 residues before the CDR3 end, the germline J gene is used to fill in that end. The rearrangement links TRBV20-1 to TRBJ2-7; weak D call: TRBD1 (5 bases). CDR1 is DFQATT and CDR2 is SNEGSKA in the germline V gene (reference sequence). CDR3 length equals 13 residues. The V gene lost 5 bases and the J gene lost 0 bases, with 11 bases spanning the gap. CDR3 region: CSAVDRNSYEQYF. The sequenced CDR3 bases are TGCAGTGCTGTTGACAGAAACTCCTACGAG.

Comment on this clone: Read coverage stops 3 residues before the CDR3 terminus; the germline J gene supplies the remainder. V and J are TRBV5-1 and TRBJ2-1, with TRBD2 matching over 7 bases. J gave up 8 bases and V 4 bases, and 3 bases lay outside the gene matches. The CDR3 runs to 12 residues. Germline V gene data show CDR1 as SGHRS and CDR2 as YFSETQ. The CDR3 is CASSLAADEQFF. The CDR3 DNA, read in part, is TGCGCCAGCAGCCTAGCGGCAGATGAG.

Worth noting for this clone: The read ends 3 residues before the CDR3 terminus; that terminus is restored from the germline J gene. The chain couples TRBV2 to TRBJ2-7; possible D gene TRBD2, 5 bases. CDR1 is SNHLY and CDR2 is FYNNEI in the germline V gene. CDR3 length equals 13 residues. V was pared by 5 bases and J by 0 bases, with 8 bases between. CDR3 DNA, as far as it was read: TGTGCCAGCAGTCGTACTAGCTCCTACGAG. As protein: CASSRTSSYE. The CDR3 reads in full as CASSRTSSYEQYF. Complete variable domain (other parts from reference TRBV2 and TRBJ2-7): EPEVTQTPSHQVTQMGQEVILRCVPISNHLYFYWYRQILGQKVEFLVSFYNNEISEKSEIFDDQFSVERPDGSNFTLKIRSTKLEDSAMYFCASSRTSSYEQYFGPGTRLTVT.

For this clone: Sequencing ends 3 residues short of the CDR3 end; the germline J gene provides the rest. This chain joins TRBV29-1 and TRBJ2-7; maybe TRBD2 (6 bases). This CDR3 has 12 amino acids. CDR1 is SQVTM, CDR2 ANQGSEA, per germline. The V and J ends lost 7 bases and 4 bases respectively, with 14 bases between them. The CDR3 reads CSATGGAYEQYF. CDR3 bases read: TGCAGCGCGACTGGCGGGGCGTACGAG.

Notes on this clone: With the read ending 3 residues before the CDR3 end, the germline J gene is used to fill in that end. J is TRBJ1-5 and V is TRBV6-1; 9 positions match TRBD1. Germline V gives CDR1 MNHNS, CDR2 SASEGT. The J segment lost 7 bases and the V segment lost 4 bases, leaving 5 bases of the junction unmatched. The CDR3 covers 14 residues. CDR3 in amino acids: CASSAGTGRQPQHF. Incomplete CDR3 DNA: TGTGCCAGCAGTGCCGGGACAGGGAGACAGCCC.

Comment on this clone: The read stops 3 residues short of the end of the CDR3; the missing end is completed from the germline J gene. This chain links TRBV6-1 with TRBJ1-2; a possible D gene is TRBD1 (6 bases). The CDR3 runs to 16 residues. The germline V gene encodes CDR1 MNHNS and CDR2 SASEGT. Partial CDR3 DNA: TGTGCCAGCAGTGATAATGGGGCGTTGGGGGCAAAGGGC. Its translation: CASSDNGALGAKG. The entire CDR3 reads CASSDNGALGAKGYTF.